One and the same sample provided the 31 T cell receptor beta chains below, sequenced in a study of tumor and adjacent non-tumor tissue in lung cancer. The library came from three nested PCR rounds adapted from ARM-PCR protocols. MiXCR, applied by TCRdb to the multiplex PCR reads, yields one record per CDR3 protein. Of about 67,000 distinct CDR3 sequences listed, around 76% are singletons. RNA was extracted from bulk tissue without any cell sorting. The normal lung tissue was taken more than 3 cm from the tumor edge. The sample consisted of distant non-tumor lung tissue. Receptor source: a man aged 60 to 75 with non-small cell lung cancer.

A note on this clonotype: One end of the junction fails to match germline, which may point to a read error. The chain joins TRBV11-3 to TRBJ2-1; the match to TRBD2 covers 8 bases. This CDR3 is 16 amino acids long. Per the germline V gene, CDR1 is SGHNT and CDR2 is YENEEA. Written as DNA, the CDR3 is TGTGCGAGCAGCTTAGATACCAACGGGAGGGGGGATGAGCAGTTCTTC. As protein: CASSLDTNGRGDEQFF.

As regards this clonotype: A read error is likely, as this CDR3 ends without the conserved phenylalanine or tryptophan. CDR3 coding DNA: TGTGCCAGCAGCTTAGACCAGGGGCGCCGCTGCGAGCAGTACCTC. It translates to CASSLDQGRRCEQYL. This sequence joins TRBV11-1 and TRBJ2-7; D is perhaps TRBD1 (6 bases). The V and J ends lost 1 base and 6 bases respectively, with 16 bases between them. The CDR3 is 15 residues long. CDR1 SGHAT and CDR2 FQDESV come from the germline V gene (reference sequence).

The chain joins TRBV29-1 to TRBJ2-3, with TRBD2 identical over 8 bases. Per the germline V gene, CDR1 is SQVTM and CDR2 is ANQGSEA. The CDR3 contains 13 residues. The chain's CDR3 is CGLEAGGTDTQYF. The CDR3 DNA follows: TGCGGCCTTGAAGCGGGAGGCACAGATACGCAGTATTTT.

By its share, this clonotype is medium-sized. The CDR3 sequence is CASSLDGPLDTQYF. CDR3 in DNA: TGTGCCAGCAGCTTAGATGGGCCTTTAGATACGCAGTATTTT. The rearrangement uses TRBV11-2 and TRBJ2-3; no clear D. This CDR3 has 14 residues. Trimming removed 0 bases at V and 5 bases at J, with 9 bases between. Germline loops: CDR1 SGHAT, CDR2 FQNNGV.

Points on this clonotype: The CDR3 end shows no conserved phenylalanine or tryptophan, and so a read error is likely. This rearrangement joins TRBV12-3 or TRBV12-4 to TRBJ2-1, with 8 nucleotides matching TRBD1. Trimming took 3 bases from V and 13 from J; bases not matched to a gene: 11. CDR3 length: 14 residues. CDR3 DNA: TGTGCCAGCAGTTTCGGGCAGGGGGCTAAGGAACAGTTCTTA. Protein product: CASSFGQGAKEQFL.

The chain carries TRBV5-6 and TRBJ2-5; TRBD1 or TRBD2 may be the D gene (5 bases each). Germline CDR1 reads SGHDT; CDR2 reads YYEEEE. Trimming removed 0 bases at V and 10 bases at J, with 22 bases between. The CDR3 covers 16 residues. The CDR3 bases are TGTGCCAGCAGCTTGGGGGGCACACGCAGGGTGCGGGTCCAGTACTTC. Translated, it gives CASSLGGTRRVRVQYF.

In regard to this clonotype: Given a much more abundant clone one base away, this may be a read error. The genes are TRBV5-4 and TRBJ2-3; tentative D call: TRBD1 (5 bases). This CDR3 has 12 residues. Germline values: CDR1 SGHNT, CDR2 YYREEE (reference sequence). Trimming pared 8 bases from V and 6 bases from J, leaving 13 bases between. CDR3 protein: CARTKGADTQYF. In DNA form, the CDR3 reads TGTGCCAGAACGAAAGGGGCCGATACGCAGTATTTT.

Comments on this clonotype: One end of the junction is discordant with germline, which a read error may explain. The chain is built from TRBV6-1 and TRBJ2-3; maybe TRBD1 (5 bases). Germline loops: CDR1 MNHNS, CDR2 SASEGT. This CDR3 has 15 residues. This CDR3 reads CASSELQGGIDTQYF. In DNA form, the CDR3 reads TGTGCCAGTAGTGAACTTCAGGGTGGCATAGATACGCAGTATTTT.

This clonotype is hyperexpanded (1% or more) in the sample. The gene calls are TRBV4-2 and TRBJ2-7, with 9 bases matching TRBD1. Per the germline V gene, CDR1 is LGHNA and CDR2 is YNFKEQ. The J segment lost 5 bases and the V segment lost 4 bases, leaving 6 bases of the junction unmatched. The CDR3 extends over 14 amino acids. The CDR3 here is CASSPTGGRDEQYF. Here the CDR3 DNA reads TGTGCCAGCAGCCCGACAGGGGGTAGGGACGAGCAGTACTTC.

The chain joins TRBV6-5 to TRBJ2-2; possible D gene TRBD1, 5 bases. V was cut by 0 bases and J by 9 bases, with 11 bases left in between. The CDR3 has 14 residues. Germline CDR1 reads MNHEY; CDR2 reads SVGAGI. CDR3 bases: TGTGCCAGCAGTTACTCAGGGGTGACCTGGGAGCTGTTTTTT. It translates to CASSYSGVTWELFF.

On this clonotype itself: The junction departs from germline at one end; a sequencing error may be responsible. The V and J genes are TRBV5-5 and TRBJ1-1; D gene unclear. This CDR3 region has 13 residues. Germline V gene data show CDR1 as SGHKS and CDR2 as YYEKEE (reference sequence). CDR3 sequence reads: CTSSIEQKVEAFF. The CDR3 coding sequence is TGTACCAGCAGCATCGAACAGAAGGTTGAAGCTTTCTTT.

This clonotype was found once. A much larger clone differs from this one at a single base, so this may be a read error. CDR3 protein: CVSSLTQNTEAFF. CDR3 DNA sequence: TGTGTCAGCAGCCTGACCCAGAACACTGAAGCTTTCTTT. V gene TRBV13 combines with J gene TRBJ1-1; D remains unclear. This CDR3 spans 13 amino acids. Germline V gene sequence: CDR1 PRHDT, CDR2 FYEKMQ (reference sequence). The full variable domain, in which reference TRBV13 and TRBJ1-1 provide the parts outside the CDR3, is AAGVIQSPRHLIKEKRETATLKCYPIPRHDTVYWYQQGPGQDPQFLISFYEKMQSDKGSIPDRFSAQQFSDYHSELNMSSLELGDSALYFCVSSLTQNTEAFFGQGTRLTVV.

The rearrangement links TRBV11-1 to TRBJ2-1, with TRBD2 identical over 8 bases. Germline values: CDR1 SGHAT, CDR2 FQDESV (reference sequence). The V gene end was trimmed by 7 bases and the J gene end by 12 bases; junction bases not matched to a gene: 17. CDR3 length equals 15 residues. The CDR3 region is CASNPTSGPYDGQFF. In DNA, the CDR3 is TGTGCCAGCAACCCAACTAGCGGTCCGTACGATGGGCAGTTCTTC.

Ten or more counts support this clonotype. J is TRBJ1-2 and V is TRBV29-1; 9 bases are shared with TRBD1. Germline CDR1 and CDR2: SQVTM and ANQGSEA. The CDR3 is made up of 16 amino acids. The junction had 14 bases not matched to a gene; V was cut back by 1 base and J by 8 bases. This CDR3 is CSVEGYGDRDLVGYTF. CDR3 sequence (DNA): TGCAGCGTTGAAGGGTACGGGGACAGGGATCTGGTAGGCTACACCTTC.

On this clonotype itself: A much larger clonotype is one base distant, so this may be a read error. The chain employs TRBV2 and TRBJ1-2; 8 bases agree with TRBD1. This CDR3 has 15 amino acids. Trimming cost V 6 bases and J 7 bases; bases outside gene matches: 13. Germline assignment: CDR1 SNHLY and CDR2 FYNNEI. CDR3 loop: CASSAVDRTGIGYTF. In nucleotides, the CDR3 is TGTGCCAGCAGCGCCGTGGATCGGACAGGGATTGGCTACACCTTC. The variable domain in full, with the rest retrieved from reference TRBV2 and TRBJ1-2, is EPEVTQTPSHQVTQMGQEVILRCVPISNHLYFYWYRQILGQKVEFLVSFYNNEISEKSEIFDDQFSVERPDGSNFTLKIRSTKLEDSAMYFCASSAVDRTGIGYTFGSGTRLTVV.

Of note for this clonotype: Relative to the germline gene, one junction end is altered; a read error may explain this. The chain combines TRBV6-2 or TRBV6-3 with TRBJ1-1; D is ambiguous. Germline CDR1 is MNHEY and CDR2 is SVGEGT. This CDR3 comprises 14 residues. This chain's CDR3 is CASSIRGGNIEAFF. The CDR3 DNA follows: TGTGCCAGCAGTATCCGAGGAGGGAACATTGAAGCTTTCTTT.

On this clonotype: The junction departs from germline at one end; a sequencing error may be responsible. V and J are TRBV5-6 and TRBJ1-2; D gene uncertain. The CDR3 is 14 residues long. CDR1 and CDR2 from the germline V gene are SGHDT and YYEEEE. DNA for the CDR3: TGTACCAGCAGCTTGTGGACCTCTTCGAGCGGCTACACCTTC. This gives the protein CTSSLWTSSSGYTF.

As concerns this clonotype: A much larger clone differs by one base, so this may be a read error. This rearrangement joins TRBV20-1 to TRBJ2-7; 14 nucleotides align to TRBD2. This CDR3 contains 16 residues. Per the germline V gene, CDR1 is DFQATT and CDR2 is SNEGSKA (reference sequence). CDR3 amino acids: CSARGLAGGRQYEQHF. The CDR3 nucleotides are TGCAGTGCTAGAGGACTAGCGGGAGGGAGACAGTACGAGCAGCACTTC.

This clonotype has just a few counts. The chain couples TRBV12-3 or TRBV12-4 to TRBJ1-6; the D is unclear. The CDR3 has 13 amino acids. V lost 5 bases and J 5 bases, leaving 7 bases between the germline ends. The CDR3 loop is CASSHGDNSPLHF. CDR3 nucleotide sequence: TGTGCCAGCAGTCACGGGGATAATTCACCCCTCCACTTT.

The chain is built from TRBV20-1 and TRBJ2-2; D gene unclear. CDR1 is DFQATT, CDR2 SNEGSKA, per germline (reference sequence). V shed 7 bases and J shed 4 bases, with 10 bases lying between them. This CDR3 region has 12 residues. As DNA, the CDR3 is TGCAGTGTTAGGTGGGGCACCGGGGAGCTGTTTTTT. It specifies CSVRWGTGELFF.

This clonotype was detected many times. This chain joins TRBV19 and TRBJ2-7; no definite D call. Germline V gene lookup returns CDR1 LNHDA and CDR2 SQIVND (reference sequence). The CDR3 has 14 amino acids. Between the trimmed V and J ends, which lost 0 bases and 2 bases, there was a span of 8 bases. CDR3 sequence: CASSIEGGAYEQYF. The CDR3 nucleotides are TGTGCCAGTAGTATAGAGGGCGGAGCCTACGAGCAGTACTTC.

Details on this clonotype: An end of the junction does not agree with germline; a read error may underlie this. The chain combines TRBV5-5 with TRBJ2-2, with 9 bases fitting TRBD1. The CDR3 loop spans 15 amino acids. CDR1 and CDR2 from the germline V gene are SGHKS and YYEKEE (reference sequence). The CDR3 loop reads CANSLDRGWTWELFF. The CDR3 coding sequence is TGTGCCAACAGCTTGGACAGGGGATGGACCTGGGAGCTGTTTTTT.

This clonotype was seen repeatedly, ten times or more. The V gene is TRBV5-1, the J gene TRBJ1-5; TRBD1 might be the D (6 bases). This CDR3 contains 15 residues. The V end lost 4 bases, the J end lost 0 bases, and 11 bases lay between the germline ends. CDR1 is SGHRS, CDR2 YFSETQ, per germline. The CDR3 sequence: CASSPEGDSNQPQHF. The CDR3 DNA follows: TGCGCCAGCAGCCCTGAGGGGGATAGCAATCAGCCCCAGCATTTT.

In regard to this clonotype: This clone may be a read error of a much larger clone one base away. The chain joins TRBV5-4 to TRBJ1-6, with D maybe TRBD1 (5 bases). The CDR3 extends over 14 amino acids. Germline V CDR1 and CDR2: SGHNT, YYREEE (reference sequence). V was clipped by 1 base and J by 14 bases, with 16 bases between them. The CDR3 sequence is CASSLRQTSSSLHF. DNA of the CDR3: TGTGCCAGCAGCTTGAGACAGACCAGCTCATCCCTCCACTTT.

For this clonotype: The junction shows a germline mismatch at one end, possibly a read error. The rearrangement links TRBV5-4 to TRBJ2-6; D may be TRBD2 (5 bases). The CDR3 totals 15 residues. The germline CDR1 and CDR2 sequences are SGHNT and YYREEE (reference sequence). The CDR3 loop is CASSLMRAGANVLTF. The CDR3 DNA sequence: TGCGCCAGCAGCTTGATGAGGGCTGGGGCCAACGTCCTGACTTTC.

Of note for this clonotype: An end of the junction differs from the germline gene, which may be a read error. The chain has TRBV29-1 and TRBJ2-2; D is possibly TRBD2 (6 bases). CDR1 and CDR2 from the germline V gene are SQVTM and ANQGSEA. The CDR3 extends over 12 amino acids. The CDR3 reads CSGILSGGELYF. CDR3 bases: TGCAGCGGGATATTAAGTGGCGGGGAGCTGTATTTT.

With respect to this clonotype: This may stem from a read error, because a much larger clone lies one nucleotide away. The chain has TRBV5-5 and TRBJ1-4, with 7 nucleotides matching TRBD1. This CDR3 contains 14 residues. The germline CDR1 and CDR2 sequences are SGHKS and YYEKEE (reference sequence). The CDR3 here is CTSSLQGQTEILFF. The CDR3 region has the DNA TGTACCAGCAGCTTACAGGGGCAGACTGAAATACTGTTTTTT.

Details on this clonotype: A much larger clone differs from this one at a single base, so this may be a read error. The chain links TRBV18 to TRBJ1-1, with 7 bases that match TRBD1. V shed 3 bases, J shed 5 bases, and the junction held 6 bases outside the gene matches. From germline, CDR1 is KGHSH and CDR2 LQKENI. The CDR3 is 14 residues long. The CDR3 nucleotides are TGTGCCAGCTCACCCGAGGGGGCAAGAACTGAAGCTTTCTTT. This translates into CASSPEGARTEAFF.

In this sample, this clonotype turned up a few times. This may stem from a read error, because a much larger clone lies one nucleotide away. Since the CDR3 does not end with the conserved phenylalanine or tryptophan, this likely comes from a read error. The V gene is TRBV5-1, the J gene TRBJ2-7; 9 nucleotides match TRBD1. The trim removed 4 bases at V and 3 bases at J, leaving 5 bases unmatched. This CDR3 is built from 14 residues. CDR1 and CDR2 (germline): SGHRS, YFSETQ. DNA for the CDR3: TGCGCCAGCAGCCCCCGACAGGGGGGCTACGAGCAGTACCTC. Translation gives CASSPRQGGYEQYL.

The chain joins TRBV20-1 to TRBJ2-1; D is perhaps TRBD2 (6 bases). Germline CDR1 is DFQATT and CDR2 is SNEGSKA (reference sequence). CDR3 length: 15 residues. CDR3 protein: CNARLTGGVSNEQFF. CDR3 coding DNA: TGCAACGCTAGATTAACCGGGGGAGTCTCAAATGAGCAGTTCTTC.

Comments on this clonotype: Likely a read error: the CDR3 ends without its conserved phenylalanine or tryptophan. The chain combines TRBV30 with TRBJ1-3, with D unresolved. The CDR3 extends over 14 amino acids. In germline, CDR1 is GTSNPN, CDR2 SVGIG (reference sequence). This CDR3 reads CAWREEASRNTIYL. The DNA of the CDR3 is TGTGCCTGGAGAGAGGAGGCCTCTAGAAACACCATATATTTA.